A selection of T cell receptor beta chains follows, all from one sample in a study of type 1 regulatory T cells. The antigens of these receptors remain unknown. A single record per CDR3 protein comes from TCRdb applying MiXCR to the reads. The repertoire includes several thousand distinct CDR3 sequences, 20% to 30% of them detected once, and about 35% sits in the top ten. The sequenced sample was cultured type 1 regulatory T (Tr1) cells, either the whole culture or a sorted fraction (not recorded which). These receptors were taken from a human donor in good health. The CDR3 runs from the conserved cysteine through the conserved F or W. A D gene is named only where the DNA matches it firmly. A row's size may be missing; if present it is once, few, many or a size class.

V	D	J	size	CDR3	DNA
TRBV5-1	TRBD1	TRBJ1-2	.	CASSAGTGGGYTF	TGCGCCAGCAGCGCCGGGACAGGGGGGGGCTACACCTTC
TRBV7-9	.	TRBJ1-1	many	CASSIRGTEAFF	TGTGCCAGCAGCATCAGGGGTACCGAAGCTTTCTTT
TRBV7-9	.	TRBJ2-4	large	CASSFGFAAQYF	TGTGCCAGCAGCTTCGGTTTTGCAGCGCAGTACTTC
TRBV6-6	TRBD1	TRBJ1-1	.	CASSPPTGIYSEAFF	TGTGCCAGCAGTCCGCCGACAGGGATATATTCTGAAGCTTTCTTT
TRBV29-1	.	TRBJ2-5	few	CSVQGGQTQYF	TGCAGCGTCCAGGGGGGACAGACCCAGTACTTC
TRBV2	.	TRBJ2-7	once	CASKRFSYEQYF	TGTGCCAGCAAACGTTTCTCCTACGAGCAGTACTTC
TRBV5-1	TRBD1	TRBJ1-1	medium-sized	CASSLVTGVNTEAFF	TGCGCCAGCAGCTTGGTAACAGGGGTGAACACTGAAGCTTTCTTT
TRBV6-5	.	TRBJ2-2	many	CASSYYGFGELFF	TGTGCCAGCAGTTATTACGGTTTTGGGGAGCTGTTTTTT
TRBV4-2	TRBD2	TRBJ2-7	medium-sized	CASSQEGGDLEQYF	TGTGCCAGCAGCCAAGAGGGGGGGGACCTCGAGCAGTACTTC
TRBV6-5	.	TRBJ1-1	large	CASSPSSPLEAFF	TGTGCCAGCAGCCCTTCAAGCCCGTTAGAAGCTTTCTTT
TRBV18	.	TRBJ1-1	.	CASSPAGGQQGEAFF	TGTGCCAGCTCACCCGCGGGTGGGCAGCAAGGTGAAGCTTTCTTT
TRBV6-2/TRBV6-3	TRBD1	TRBJ1-1	medium-sized	CASSYLRQGLNTEAFF	TGTGCCAGCAGTTACCTTCGACAGGGATTGAACACTGAAGCTTTCTTT
TRBV11-2	.	TRBJ1-1	many	CASSLEGPTEAFF	TGTGCCAGCAGCTTAGAGGGGCCCACTGAAGCTTTCTTT
TRBV6-6	.	TRBJ1-2	many	CASSSPAFNYGYTF	TGTGCCAGCAGTTCGCCCGCTTTTAACTATGGCTACACCTTC
TRBV19	TRBD1	TRBJ1-2	many	CASTDGPRQGTYGYTF	TGTGCCAGTACCGATGGGCCCAGACAGGGGACCTATGGCTACACCTTC
TRBV7-2	TRBD1	TRBJ1-1	few	CASSPRTGTEAFF	TGTGCCAGCAGCCCACGGACAGGGACTGAAGCTTTCTTT
TRBV20-1	TRBD1	TRBJ1-6	medium-sized	CSARGRGDNSPLHF	TGCAGTGCTAGGGGCAGGGGGGATAATTCACCCCTCCACTTT
TRBV18	.	TRBJ1-6	medium-sized	CASSPLADANSPLHF	TGTGCCAGCTCACCACTGGCAGATGCTAATTCACCCCTCCACTTT
TRBV6-6	TRBD1	TRBJ2-1	medium-sized	CASSYPGQGGHNEQFF	TGTGCCAGCAGTTACCCCGGACAGGGGGGCCACAATGAGCAGTTCTTC
TRBV5-6	TRBD1	TRBJ1-5	once	CVSTSSGTGRNQPQHF	TGTGTCAGCACCTCCTCCGGGACAGGACGCAATCAGCCCCAGCATTTT
TRBV20-1	.	TRBJ2-7	few	CSARVSGGLTYEQYF	TGCAGTGCTAGAGTATCTGGGGGCTTGACCTACGAGCAGTACTTC
TRBV7-2	TRBD1	TRBJ1-6	few	CASSFTGTGHNSPLHF	TGTGCCAGCAGCTTTACCGGGACAGGGCACAATTCACCCCTCCACTTT
TRBV30	TRBD1	TRBJ2-1	.	CAWSRDSGIYNERFF	TGTGCCTGGAGCCGGGACAGTGGAATCTACAATGAGCGGTTCTTC
TRBV6-5	TRBD2	TRBJ2-7	.	CASRRGSGGEQYF	TGTGCCAGCAGGAGAGGTTCGGGAGGGGAGCAGTACTTC